This T cell receptor (beta chain) was recovered during a study of tumor and adjacent non-tumor tissue in lung cancer. Study as a whole: Patients comprised 12 adenocarcinoma, a couple of squamous cell carcinoma and 1 small cell lung cancer. The study, taken as a whole, reports: Tumor tissue had significantly higher TCR diversity than normal lung. Tumor repertoires had a smaller top 100 clone share than normal lung. Higher tumor TCR diversity was associated with shorter survival.

Regarding this clonotype: Its matching antigen is unknown.

RNA was extracted from bulk tissue without any cell sorting. Three rounds of nested PCR, following a modified ARM-PCR protocol, produced the TCRbeta library. Each CDR3 protein gets one entry after TCRdb re-called the multiplex PCR reads with MiXCR. Here the sample spans about 81,000 distinct CDR3 sequences, around 70% being singletons. The CDR3 length is 14 residues. V trimming: 7 bases; J trimming: 5 bases; junction bases outside the gene matches: 6. The V gene's germline CDR1 is SNHLY and CDR2 FYNNEI. The sequence derives from a middle-aged woman with non-small cell lung cancer. J is TRBJ2-7 and V is TRBV2; 12 bases map to TRBD2. The sample was lung tumor tissue. The DNA for the CDR3 is TGTGCCAGCAAACTAGCGGGAGGTCGTCACGAGCAGTACTTC. Translation: CASKLAGGRHEQYF.